Listed below are T cell receptor beta chains from one sample, sequenced in a study of regulatory T cells in long-lasting Graves disease. Each CDR3 protein is one row after TCRdb ran MiXCR on the multiplex PCR reads. The sample records about 540,000 distinct CDR3 sequences, approximately 15% being singletons. These data were also reused for a study on T cells in Graves' hyperthyroidism and ophthalmopathy.

The sequenced sample was peripheral blood mononuclear cells (PBMCs), obtained at new diagnosis, from a patient treated with antithyroid drugs. The receptors stem from a man aged 25 to 45 with Graves disease. Each CDR3 is given with its conserved first and last residue. Each record gives: clone size, V gene, D gene, J gene, CDR3 DNA, CDR3 protein. A D gene is named only where the DNA matches it firmly. Only part of the rows carry a size: once, few, many, or a class if the clone is expanded.

.	TRBV5-1	.	TRBJ2-7	TGCGCCAGCAGCCCCGGCGACGGGTCGGGGTCCTACGAGCAGTACTTC	CASSPGDGSGSYEQYF
many	TRBV2	TRBD2	TRBJ2-7	TGTGCCAGCGGGGGGTTTAGCGGGAGGGTTGGCTACGAGCAGTACTTC	CASGGFSGRVGYEQYF
many	TRBV2	TRBD1	TRBJ2-5	TGTGCCAGCAGTCGACAGGGTGTAAGTGAGACCCAGTACTTC	CASSRQGVSETQYF
many	TRBV6-5	TRBD2	TRBJ2-7	TGTGCCAGCAGTTCGCGGGGGAGGTCCGAGCAGTACTTC	CASSSRGRSEQYF
many	TRBV11-2	.	TRBJ1-3	TGTGCCAGCAGCTCGCAAGGATTTTCTGGAAACACCATATATTTT	CASSSQGFSGNTIYF
.	TRBV27	TRBD2	TRBJ2-7	TGTGCCAGCAGTTCCAGGACTAGCGGAGCCTACGAGCAGTACTTC	CASSSRTSGAYEQYF
many	TRBV5-1	.	TRBJ2-7	TGCGCCAGCAGCGGGTCCACCTACGAGCAGTACTTC	CASSGSTYEQYF
.	TRBV19	.	TRBJ1-2	TGTGCCAGTACCCCGCGGGGGATACGAGTGAACTATGGCTACACCTTC	CASTPRGIRVNYGYTF
many	TRBV12-3/TRBV12-4	TRBD2	TRBJ2-3	TGTGCCAGCAGTTTGGTAGCGGGGGACGATACGCAGTATTTT	CASSLVAGDDTQYF
many	TRBV5-1	.	TRBJ2-4	TGCGCCAGCACCCTGGGGGACATTCAGTACTTC	CASTLGDIQYF
.	TRBV25-1	TRBD1	TRBJ1-2	TGTGCCGCCCTGGGACAGACTAACTATGGCTACACCTTC	CAALGQTNYGYTF
many	TRBV12-3/TRBV12-4	.	TRBJ1-1	TGTGCCAGCAGCCGACAGGCGGTTGGGAACACTGAAGCTTTCTTT	CASSRQAVGNTEAFF
many	TRBV14	.	TRBJ2-2	TGTGCCAGCAGCCGGCGGGACTTCCTTCCAACCGGGGAGCTGTTTTTT	CASSRRDFLPTGELFF
few	TRBV20-1	.	TRBJ2-7	TGCAGTGCCATCACAGCGCCCTCATCCTACGAGCAGTACTTC	CSAITAPSSYEQYF
many	TRBV18	.	TRBJ2-3	TGTGCCAGCTCACCATCTGCAGCGGGAGATACGCAGTATTTT	CASSPSAAGDTQYF
many	TRBV11-2	.	TRBJ2-1	TGTGCCAGCAGCCCTCTATCGCTAGGTAACAATGAGCAGTTCTTC	CASSPLSLGNNEQFF
.	TRBV15	TRBD1	TRBJ2-5	TGTGCCACCAGCAATCCTATCGGACAGGGAGAAGAGACCCAGTACTTC	CATSNPIGQGEETQYF
many	TRBV4-1	.	TRBJ2-1	TGCGCCAGCAGCCAAGAGAGGACCCCTGAGCAGTTCTTC	CASSQERTPEQFF
many	TRBV2	.	TRBJ1-1	TGTGCCAGCAGTGACGGGCAGGGCTCTGAAGCTTTCTTT	CASSDGQGSEAFF
many	TRBV10-3	.	TRBJ2-2	TGTGCCGTTGGGCGTACCAGCCGGGGCACCGGGGAGCTGTTTTTT	CAVGRTSRGTGELFF
few	TRBV29-1	.	TRBJ2-7	TGCAGCGTTGACGCCGGACAGACCCACGAGCAGTACTTC	CSVDAGQTHEQYF
once	TRBV7-9	TRBD2	TRBJ2-4	TGTGCCAGCAGCTTGGGCGGGAGAATCCAAGAAGCCCAGTACTTC	CASSLGGRIQEAQYF
many	TRBV6-1	.	TRBJ2-5	TGTGCCAGCAGGACCCCAGGCCCAGAGACCCAGTACTTC	CASRTPGPETQYF
.	TRBV6-2/TRBV6-3	TRBD1	TRBJ2-7	TGTGCCAGCAGTGAAGGGACAGGGGGTCCCCTCGAGCAGTACTTC	CASSEGTGGPLEQYF
many	TRBV20-1	TRBD1	TRBJ2-5	TGCAGTGCTCCCGGGACAGTCAAAGAGACCCAGTACTTC	CSAPGTVKETQYF
.	TRBV11-3	.	TRBJ2-5	TGTGCCAGCAGCTTCGGCGGAGGGGAGGAGACCCAGTACTTC	CASSFGGGEETQYF
many	TRBV20-1	.	TRBJ2-3	TGCAGTGCTCGCCCCCTAGGCACTACCACAGATACGCAGTATTTT	CSARPLGTTTDTQYF